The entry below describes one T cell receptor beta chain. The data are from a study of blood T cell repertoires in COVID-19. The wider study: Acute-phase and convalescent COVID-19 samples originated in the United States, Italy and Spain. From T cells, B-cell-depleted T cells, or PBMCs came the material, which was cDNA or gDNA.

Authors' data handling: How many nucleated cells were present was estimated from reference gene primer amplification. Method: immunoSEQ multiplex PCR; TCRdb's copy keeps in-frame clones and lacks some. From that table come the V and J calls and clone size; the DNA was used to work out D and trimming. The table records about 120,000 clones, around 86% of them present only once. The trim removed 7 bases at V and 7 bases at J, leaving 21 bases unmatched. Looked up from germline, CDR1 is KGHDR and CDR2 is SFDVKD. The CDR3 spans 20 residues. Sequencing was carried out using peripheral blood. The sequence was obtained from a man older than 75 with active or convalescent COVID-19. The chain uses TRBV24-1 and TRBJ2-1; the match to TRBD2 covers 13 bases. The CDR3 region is CATSLKYGLGGTSGMNEQFF. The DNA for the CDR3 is TGTGCCACCAGCTTGAAATATGGGCTCGGTGGGACTAGCGGGATGAATGAGCAGTTCTTC.